Each of the 23 T cell receptor beta chains below was sequenced from the same sample in a study of cytomegalovirus exposure and HLA in healthy donors. It was with 60 Vbeta and 13 Jbeta primers that the PCR ran. Libraries were prepared by immunoSEQ multiplex PCR; TCRdb keeps only in-frame clonotypes and omits some of them. The sample has fewer than 85,000 clones. The sequenced sample consisted of PBMCs. All receptors come from a woman between 40 and 50 years old in good health and CMV-seropositive.

The rearrangement uses TRBV9 and TRBJ2-7; TRBD1 might be the D (6 bases). The V end lost 1 base, the J end lost 3 bases, and 8 bases lay between the germline ends. The CDR3 spans 13 residues. Germline assignment: CDR1 SGDLS and CDR2 YYNGEE. This CDR3 reads CASSVRGGYEQYF. As DNA, the CDR3 is TGTGCCAGCAGCGTACGAGGGGGCTACGAGCAGTACTTC.

The gene calls are TRBV5-1 and TRBJ1-2, with TRBD1 matching over 11 bases. CDR1 is SGHRS and CDR2 is YFSETQ in the germline V gene. Trimming removed 7 bases from V and 6 bases from J; junction bases left unmatched: 5. The CDR3 consists of 13 residues. The CDR3: CASGGQGEDGYTF. The CDR3 DNA reads as TGCGCCAGCGGGGGACAGGGGGAAGATGGCTACACCTTC.

The chain carries TRBV28 and TRBJ2-7, with D maybe TRBD1 (6 bases). Trimming removed 2 bases from V and 7 bases from J, with 15 bases in between. CDR3 length equals 14 residues. Per germline, CDR1 MDHEN and CDR2 SYDVKM. CDR3 in amino acids: CASSLPQTGREQYF. In DNA form, the CDR3 reads TGTGCCAGCAGTTTACCTCAGACAGGTCGAGAGCAGTACTTC.

The chain couples TRBV28 to TRBJ1-4; 9 nucleotides match TRBD1. In germline, CDR1 is MDHEN, CDR2 SYDVKM. The V gene end was trimmed by 3 bases and the J gene end by 2 bases; junction bases not matched to a gene: 1. This CDR3 is 15 amino acids long. The CDR3 region is CASSFGTGTNEKLFF. The CDR3 region has the DNA TGTGCCAGCAGTTTTGGGACAGGGACTAATGAAAAACTGTTTTTT.

V is TRBV19 and J is TRBJ1-5; TRBD1 agrees at 7 bases. CDR3 length equals 17 residues. Germline values: CDR1 LNHDA, CDR2 SQIVND (reference sequence). With 8 bases clipped from V and 0 bases from J, the junction kept 13 bases outside the gene matches. The CDR3 region is CASQDRDSLYSNQPQHF. CDR3 DNA sequence: TGTGCCAGTCAAGACAGGGATTCCCTTTATAGCAATCAGCCCCAGCATTTT.

A note on this clone: This sample includes further DNA sequences coding for the same CDR3. The chain carries TRBV11-3 and TRBJ2-1, with D possibly being TRBD2 (5 bases). The CDR3 has 15 amino acids. Germline V lookup: CDR1 SGHNT, CDR2 YENEEA. V lost 1 base, J lost 4 bases, and 11 bases lay in between. The CDR3 DNA is TGTGCCAGCAGCTTAGTGGGCGGGCCGTACAATGAGCAGTTCTTC. This codes for CASSLVGGPYNEQFF. Supplemented by reference TRBV11-3 and TRBJ2-1, the full variable domain reads EAGVVQSPRYKIIEKKQPVAFWCNPISGHNTLYWYLQNLGQGPELLIRYENEEAVDDSQLPKDRFSAERLKGVDSTLKIQPAELGDSAVYLCASSLVGGPYNEQFFGPGTRLTVL.

V gene TRBV5-1 combines with J gene TRBJ1-1, with a possible D match to TRBD1 (6 bases). The CDR3 is 13 amino acids. Trimming removed 6 bases from V and 4 bases from J, with 13 bases in between. Germline V gene lookup returns CDR1 SGHRS and CDR2 YFSETQ. The CDR3 loop is CASKVQGSTEAFF. The CDR3 DNA follows: TGCGCCAGCAAGGTCCAGGGGAGCACTGAAGCTTTCTTT.

This sequence joins TRBV5-5 and TRBJ1-4; 8 bases agree with TRBD1. CDR3 length: 16 amino acids. Germline V gene sequence: CDR1 SGHKS, CDR2 YYEKEE (reference sequence). V gave up 0 bases and J gave up 4 bases; unmatched junction bases: 5. The CDR3 reads CASSLGQGASNEKLFF. CDR3 nucleotides: TGTGCCAGCAGCTTGGGTCAGGGGGCAAGTAATGAAAAACTGTTTTTT. The full variable domain, with the rest looked up from reference TRBV5-5 and TRBJ1-4, is DAGVTQSPTHLIKTRGQQVTLRCSPISGHKSVSWYQQVLGQGPQFIFQYYEKEERGRGNFPDRFSARQFPNYSSELNVNALLLGDSALYLCASSLGQGASNEKLFFGSGTQLSVL.

The chain has TRBV4-2 and TRBJ2-5, with D possibly being TRBD2 (6 bases). V gave up 2 bases and J gave up 11 bases, with 33 bases separating them. Germline assignment: CDR1 LGHNA and CDR2 YNFKEQ. The CDR3 spans 19 residues. CDR3 amino acids: CASSQREPGLGEPGEEQYF. The CDR3 coding sequence is TGTGCCAGCAGCCAACGGGAGCCCGGTTTGGGGGAGCCTGGGGAGGAGCAGTACTTC.

The V gene is TRBV6-1, the J gene TRBJ1-1; a possible D gene is TRBD1 (6 bases). The CDR3 runs to 11 residues. The germline V gene has CDR1 MNHNS and CDR2 SASEGT. V lost 8 bases and J lost 10, with 14 bases in between. The DNA for the CDR3 is TGTGCCAGCGACGGGGGGGCGGGAGCTTTCTTT. Amino acids: CASDGGAGAFF.

The J gene is TRBJ1-5, the V gene TRBV18; 8 bases agree with TRBD1. From germline, CDR1 is KGHSH and CDR2 LQKENI. This CDR3 has 15 amino acids. V was pared by 3 bases and J by 1 base, with 2 bases of the junction left unmatched. The DNA for the CDR3 is TGTGCCAGCTCACCGGGACAGGTGAGCAATCAGCCCCAGCATTTT. Amino acids: CASSPGQVSNQPQHF.

The V gene is TRBV18, the J gene TRBJ1-2, with 11 bases that match TRBD1. This CDR3 spans 15 amino acids. V shed 5 bases and J 2 bases; nucleotides not matched to a gene: 4. In germline, CDR1 is KGHSH, CDR2 LQKENI. The CDR3 is CASSNRTGGNYGYTF. The CDR3, as DNA: TGTGCCAGCTCAAATAGGACAGGGGGCAACTATGGCTACACCTTC.

The chain uses TRBV19 and TRBJ2-7; the D gene is possibly TRBD2 (6 bases). CDR3 length equals 16 residues. CDR1 and CDR2 from the germline V gene are LNHDA and SQIVND (reference sequence). V gave up 5 bases and J gave up 9 bases, with 26 bases separating them. The CDR3, as DNA: TGTGCCAGTAGTCCCCGGGCGGGACCGACCGTTACAGGGCAGTACTTC. It encodes CASSPRAGPTVTGQYF.

The chain combines TRBV2 with TRBJ2-1, with TRBD2 matching over 11 bases. The CDR3 spans 17 residues. Germline trimming cut 6 bases from V and 0 bases from J; bases unmatched to any gene: 7. The germline V gene encodes CDR1 SNHLY and CDR2 FYNNEI. The CDR3 nucleotides read TGTGCCAGCAGGGAGGCTAGCGGGAGGTCCTCCTACAATGAGCAGTTCTTC. This gives the protein CASREASGRSSYNEQFF.

The rearrangement links TRBV30 to TRBJ2-7; 13 bases fit TRBD2. J gave up 1 base and V 1 base, and 4 bases lay outside the gene matches. The CDR3 loop spans 16 amino acids. Germline CDR1 and CDR2: GTSNPN and SVGIG (reference sequence). The CDR3 DNA sequence: TGTGCCTGGAGTGCCGGGACTAGCGGGGTATCCTACGAGCAGTACTTC. It specifies CAWSAGTSGVSYEQYF. The full variable domain, its missing parts supplied by reference TRBV30 and TRBJ2-7, is SQTIHQWPATLVQPVGSPLSLECTVEGTSNPNLYWYRQAAGRGLQLLFYSVGIGQISSEVPQNLSASRPQDRQFILSSKKLLLSDSGFYLCAWSAGTSGVSYEQYFGPGTRLTVT.

The chain employs TRBV4-1 and TRBJ2-3; the match to TRBD2 covers 7 bases. Germline V gene data show CDR1 as MGHRA and CDR2 as YSYEKL. Trimming removed 4 bases from V and 3 bases from J; junction bases left unmatched: 7. The CDR3 length is 15 residues. This CDR3 is CASSPPTSLTDTQYF. The CDR3 DNA sequence: TGCGCCAGCAGCCCTCCGACTAGCTTGACAGATACGCAGTATTTT.

V usage is TRBV28 and J usage is TRBJ2-1; D perhaps matches TRBD2 (5 bases). The germline CDR1 and CDR2 sequences are MDHEN and SYDVKM. The CDR3 is 16 residues long. V was shortened by 5 bases and J by 2 bases, with 16 bases between the two germline ends. In nucleotides, the CDR3 is TGTGCCAGCAGTCAGTTAAGCGGAGAAACCTACAATGAGCAGTTCTTC. Its protein product is CASSQLSGETYNEQFF.

The rearrangement links TRBV2 to TRBJ2-3, with 8 nucleotides matching TRBD2. CDR1 is SNHLY, CDR2 FYNNEI, per germline. Losses at the gene ends were 2 bases for V and 0 bases for J; bases not matched to a gene: 16. The CDR3 runs to 20 residues. In DNA, the CDR3 is TGTGCCAGCAGTGAACCGGCTAGCGGGTCAACGTCGTCTAGCACAGATACGCAGTATTTT. Translated, it gives CASSEPASGSTSSSTDTQYF.

The rearrangement uses TRBV7-2 and TRBJ1-5; TRBD1 matches at 9 bases. CDR1 SGHTA and CDR2 FQGNSA come from the germline V gene. The CDR3 has 14 residues. V trimming: 5 bases; J trimming: 9 bases; junction bases outside the gene matches: 8. The CDR3 loop is CASSPGTGSRPQHF. The CDR3 nucleotides are TGTGCCAGCAGCCCCGGGACAGGGTCACGGCCCCAGCATTTT.

This chain connects TRBV5-4 to TRBJ2-3; D is unresolved. This CDR3 is 11 amino acids long. V was clipped by 4 bases and J by 4 bases, with 4 bases between them. CDR1 and CDR2 (germline): SGHNT, YYREEE (reference sequence). The CDR3 DNA reads as TGTGCCAGCAGCGTAGCAGATACGCAGTATTTT. Amino acid sequence: CASSVADTQYF.

This chain connects TRBV6-5 to TRBJ2-1; 9 nucleotides match TRBD2. V dropped 6 bases and J dropped 4; count of bases not matched to a gene: 7. Germline lookup yields CDR1 MNHEY and CDR2 SVGAGI. The CDR3 is 15 residues long. The CDR3 sequence is CASSYSGGSYNEQFF. The CDR3 nucleotides are TGTGCCAGCAGCTATAGCGGGGGATCGTACAATGAGCAGTTCTTC.

The J gene is TRBJ1-2, the V gene TRBV6-6; D is unresolved. Trimming shortened V by 6 bases and J by 5 bases, and 22 bases separated the two germline ends. CDR3 length equals 16 residues. CDR1 is MNHNY, CDR2 SVGAGI, per germline (reference sequence). CDR3 protein: CASSQTGEALLYGYTF. CDR3 coding DNA: TGTGCCAGCAGCCAAACCGGGGAGGCCCTCCTTTATGGCTACACCTTC.

The rearrangement joins TRBV28 to TRBJ1-3; 7 bases agree with TRBD1. In germline, CDR1 is MDHEN, CDR2 SYDVKM. The CDR3 sequence is 16 residues long. With 7 bases clipped from V and 0 bases from J, the junction kept 9 bases outside the gene matches. The CDR3 DNA sequence: TGTGCCAGCAACACATGGGACAGCTTCTCTGGAAACACCATATATTTT. Its protein product is CASNTWDSFSGNTIYF.